The sequence of this T cell receptor beta chain was determined in a study of cytomegalovirus exposure and HLA in healthy donors. About this clone itself: Antigen unknown.

PCR used 60 Vbeta primers and 13 Jbeta primers. Libraries were prepared by immunoSEQ multiplex PCR; TCRdb keeps only in-frame clonotypes and omits some of them. The table records about 55,000 clones, approximately 80% of them present only once. Study observations and caveats: Per a prior analysis, the majority of TCR beta V segments were productive roughly 90% or roughly 30% of the time.

Germline V gene data show CDR1 as SEHNR and CDR2 as FQNEAQ (reference sequence). V shed 6 bases, J shed 4 bases, and the junction held 8 bases outside the gene matches. The CDR3 length is 15 residues. The chain combines TRBV7-9 with TRBJ2-5; TRBD2 aligns across 10 bases. This TCR derives from a female donor in good health and CMV-seronegative. What was sequenced was PBMCs. The CDR3 DNA follows: TGTGCCAGCAGGATAGGGAGCGGGAGGGGAGAGACCCAGTACTTC. Protein sequence: CASRIGSGRGETQYF.